The 27 T cell receptor beta chains in this list originate from one sample, sequenced in a study of glioma-infiltrating T cells (dated by TCRdb to about 2016). TCRdb records Illumina MiSeq as the sequencer. The iRepertoire nested amplicon-rescue multiplex PCR (arm-PCR) platform was used to amplify TCR alpha and beta CDR3 regions from RNA. The public reads were reanalyzed by TCRdb: fastp trimming at Q25, MiXCR alignment, in-frame beta chains only. Each record represents a unique CDR3 protein, reported with the most common genes and DNA among its rows. The sample has roughly 200,000 distinct CDR3 sequences on record, 25% to 35% of them singletons. The ten largest clones capture 20% of the sample. Sequencing used glioma tissue, nonneoplastic brain tissue, or PBMCs (not recorded which). The receptors were sampled from a human donor with low-grade glioma or glioblastoma, undergoing nonglioma brain surgery, or in good health (not recorded which).

This clonotype was seen at least ten times. The V gene is TRBV20-1, the J gene TRBJ1-2, with D possibly being TRBD1 (6 bases). V lost 5 bases and J 4 bases, leaving 17 bases between the germline ends. Germline CDR1 and CDR2: DFQATT and SNEGSKA (reference sequence). The CDR3 runs to 14 residues. The CDR3: CSAAAGWTVYGYTF. The CDR3 coding sequence is TGCAGTGCTGCCGCGGGGTGGACAGTCTATGGCTACACCTTC.

This clonotype came up many times. This chain links TRBV20-1 with TRBJ1-2; no clear D gene. The V gene lost 1 base and the J gene lost 2 bases, with 5 bases spanning the gap. In germline, CDR1 is DFQATT, CDR2 SNEGSKA (reference sequence). The CDR3 is 12 residues long. CDR3 residues: CSARVENYGYTF. DNA for the CDR3: TGCAGTGCTAGAGTGGAGAACTATGGCTACACCTTC.

This clonotype was detected ten times or more. The V and J genes are TRBV27 and TRBJ2-2; D is unclear. Germline V gene lookup returns CDR1 MNHEY and CDR2 SMNVEV (reference sequence). V gave up 8 bases and J gave up 6 bases, with 10 bases separating them. The CDR3 has 12 residues. This chain's CDR3 is CASSERAGELFF. In nucleotides, the CDR3 is TGTGCCAGCTCAGAACGGGCCGGGGAGCTGTTTTTT.

Concerning this clonotype itself: This sequence may be a read error, since a much larger clone differs from it by one base. The J gene is TRBJ2-7, the V gene TRBV7-9; a weak D match, TRBD2 (5 bases). Germline V lookup: CDR1 SEHNR, CDR2 FQNEAQ (reference sequence). CDR3 length: 14 residues. This chain's CDR3 is CTSSLPGSAYEQYF. As DNA, the CDR3 is TGTACCAGCAGCTTACCGGGATCCGCTTACGAGCAGTACTTC.

This chain connects TRBV3-1 to TRBJ2-4; TRBD2 might be the D (7 bases). V lost 3 bases and J 15 bases, leaving 21 bases between the germline ends. The length of the CDR3 is 14 residues. Germline V gene lookup returns CDR1 LGHDT and CDR2 YNNKEL (reference sequence). This CDR3 is CASSQGGDGGLRYF. The CDR3 coding sequence is TGTGCCAGCAGCCAGGGGGGGGACGGGGGGCTGCGGTACTTC.

The V gene is TRBV7-9, the J gene TRBJ2-6; weak D call: TRBD2 (7 bases). Trimming took off 5 bases at V and 0 bases at J, with 26 bases between the two ends. Per germline, CDR1 SEHNR and CDR2 FQNEAQ (reference sequence). This CDR3 region has 21 residues. CDR3 sequence: CASSPGPRLQGGNSGANVLTF. In nucleotides, the CDR3 is TGTGCCAGCAGCCCCGGCCCCCGGCTACAGGGAGGGAACTCTGGGGCCAACGTCCTGACTTTC.

This clonotype was observed once. Germline and junction disagree at one end, which may indicate a read error. The genes are TRBV6-2 or TRBV6-3 and TRBJ1-2; no clear D. The germline CDR1 and CDR2 sequences are MNHEY and SVGEGT. This CDR3 is built from 13 residues. The DNA for the CDR3 is TGTGCCAGCAGTTACTCGGACTCCTATGGCCACACCTTC. Translated: CASSYSDSYGHTF.

At least ten counts were recorded for this clonotype. The chain has TRBV6-2 or TRBV6-3 and TRBJ2-1; D call uncertain. The CDR3 is 11 residues long. Germline-derived CDR1 and CDR2 are MNHEY and SVGEGT. Trimming removed 7 bases from V and 3 bases from J, with 4 bases in between. Here the CDR3 DNA reads TGTGCCAGCACGTACTACAATGAGCAGTTCTTC. Translating it yields CASTYYNEQFF.

The chain has TRBV6-5 and TRBJ2-2, with 10 positions matching TRBD1. J was trimmed by 8 bases and V by 6 bases; bases with no gene match: 6. Germline CDR1 is MNHEY and CDR2 is SVGAGI. The CDR3 loop spans 14 amino acids. DNA of the CDR3: TGTGCCAGCAGGGGGACAGGGGTACGAGGGGAGCTGTTTTTT. This sequence encodes CASRGTGVRGELFF.

This clonotype was seen only once. The chain uses TRBV19 and TRBJ2-1; 8 positions agree with TRBD2. Germline lookup yields CDR1 LNHDA and CDR2 SQIVND (reference sequence). Losses at the gene ends were 7 bases for V and 10 bases for J; bases not matched to a gene: 15. The CDR3 runs 15 residues. The CDR3 sequence is CASTTPGLGSGEQFF. The CDR3 DNA sequence: TGTGCCAGTACCACCCCGGGACTAGGGAGTGGCGAGCAGTTCTTC.

Comment on this clonotype: The junction does not match germline at one end; this may be a read error. The chain is built from TRBV6-1 and TRBJ2-3, with 9 bases aligning to TRBD2. Germline CDR1 reads MNHNS; CDR2 reads SASEGT. CDR3 length equals 15 residues. The CDR3 region has the DNA TGTTCCAGCAGTGCCGTCGCGGGAGGGCCTAATACGCAGTATTTT. Protein: CSSSAVAGGPNTQYF.

This clonotype was counted many times. This chain links TRBV27 with TRBJ2-1, with TRBD1 as a possible D gene (5 bases). The germline V and J ends were trimmed by 0 bases and 2 bases, with 11 bases remaining between them. CDR1 is MNHEY and CDR2 is SMNVEV in the germline V gene (reference sequence). CDR3 size: 16 residues. This CDR3 reads CASSLSEGVAYNEQFF. The CDR3 DNA is TGTGCCAGCAGTTTATCAGAAGGGGTGGCCTACAATGAGCAGTTCTTC.

V usage is TRBV20-1 and J usage is TRBJ2-1; 11 bases are a match to TRBD2. This CDR3 contains 16 residues. CDR1 and CDR2 (germline): DFQATT, SNEGSKA (reference sequence). Trimming took 3 bases from V and 0 from J; bases not matched to a gene: 4. CDR3 coding DNA: TGCAGTGCTAGCCCAACTAGCGGGAGCTCCTACAATGAGCAGTTCTTC. Translating gives CSASPTSGSSYNEQFF.

Ten or more counts support this clonotype. This rearrangement joins TRBV6-6 to TRBJ2-7, with 11 bases that match TRBD2. CDR1 and CDR2 from the germline V gene are MNHNY and SVGAGI (reference sequence). The junction had 0 bases not matched to a gene; V was cut back by 2 bases and J by 0 bases. The CDR3 spans 15 residues. CDR3 nucleotide sequence: TGTGCCAGCAGTTACGGGACTAGCGGCTCCTACGAGCAGTACTTC. Amino acid sequence: CASSYGTSGSYEQYF.

Many counts were recorded for this clonotype. The rearrangement joins TRBV19 to TRBJ1-4; possible D gene TRBD1, 6 bases. Germline V gene lookup returns CDR1 LNHDA and CDR2 SQIVND (reference sequence). CDR3 length: 14 residues. The ends were cut back, 4 bases at V and 7 bases at J, with 13 bases in the middle. The CDR3 protein is CASSTPGTSEKLFF. The DNA of the CDR3 is TGTGCCAGTAGTACCCCCGGGACATCTGAAAAACTGTTTTTT. Together with reference TRBV19 and TRBJ1-4, the CDR3 gives the full variable domain: DGGITQSPKYLFRKEGQNVTLSCEQNLNHDAMYWYRQDPGQGLRLIYYSQIVNDFQKGDIAEGYSVSREKKESFPLTVTSAQKNPTAFYLCASSTPGTSEKLFFGSGTQLSVL.

Points on this clonotype: Given a much more abundant clone one base away, this may be a read error. The rearrangement uses TRBV12-3 or TRBV12-4 and TRBJ1-1; D gene uncertain. V dropped 6 bases and J dropped 0 bases, with 20 bases sitting between them. This CDR3 has 17 amino acids. CDR3 residues: CASSQTPRTVMNTEAFF. CDR3 nucleotide sequence: TGTGCCAGCAGCCAGACCCCAAGGACGGTCATGAACACTGAAGCTTTCTTT.

Ten or more counts support this clonotype. The rearrangement joins TRBV6-1 to TRBJ2-3; D remains unclear. Deletions cut 6 bases from V and 0 bases from J, with 7 bases between. This CDR3 has 13 residues. From germline, CDR1 is MNHNS and CDR2 SASEGT. CDR3 protein: CASRLTSTDTQYF. The CDR3 DNA sequence: TGTGCCAGCAGACTGACCAGCACAGATACGCAGTATTTT.

This clonotype was detected only a few times. The chain employs TRBV5-1 and TRBJ2-7; TRBD1 matches 11 bases. This CDR3 comprises 15 residues. Losses at the gene ends were 1 base for V and 4 bases for J; bases not matched to a gene: 4. Germline CDR1 reads SGHRS; CDR2 reads YFSETQ. The CDR3 DNA sequence: TGCGCCAGCAGCTTGTCCGGGACAGGGGGATACGAGCAGTACTTC. Amino acid sequence: CASSLSGTGGYEQYF.

This clonotype was seen many times. The chain recombines TRBV29-1 with TRBJ2-1, with D possibly called TRBD1 or TRBD2 (5 bases each). Trimming stripped 4 bases from V and 12 bases from J, with 16 bases between. The V gene's germline CDR1 is SQVTM and CDR2 ANQGSEA. There are 12 residues in the CDR3. CDR3 DNA sequence: TGCAGCGTTGGAGGGACGGGCTCAGGGCAGTTCTTC. Translating gives CSVGGTGSGQFF.

This clonotype was seen only once. This may come from a read error, since a much larger clone is one base off. The chain has TRBV12-3 or TRBV12-4 and TRBJ1-5; D may be TRBD1 (6 bases). The CDR3 contains 14 residues. The CDR3 spells CASSLDRSNQPKHF. CDR3 sequence (DNA): TGTGCCAGCAGCCTAGACAGGTCTAATCAGCCCAAGCATTTT.

This clonotype came up many times. The gene calls are TRBV4-3 and TRBJ1-3; D ambiguous. The V end was cut by 1 base, the J end by 2 bases, with 12 bases between. The germline CDR1 and CDR2 sequences are LGHNA and YSLEER. The CDR3 sequence is 16 residues long. The CDR3 here is CASSQGAREAGNTIYF. CDR3 DNA: TGCGCCAGCAGCCAAGGGGCACGGGAGGCTGGAAACACCATATATTTT.

In its sample, this clonotype was seen many times. The chain recombines TRBV20-1 with TRBJ2-5, with 8 bases that match TRBD1. From germline, CDR1 is DFQATT and CDR2 SNEGSKA (reference sequence). There are 16 residues in the CDR3. V lost 0 bases to trimming and J lost 2 bases; unmatched junction nucleotides: 8. CDR3 amino acids: CSARDSRTGKQETQYF. In nucleotides, the CDR3 is TGCAGTGCTAGAGATAGTAGGACAGGGAAACAAGAGACCCAGTACTTC.

The count of this clonotype is one. A read error may account for a junction end that differs from germline. The DNA for the CDR3 is TGTGCCAGCAGCTTCGACCTTGAAGCCTTCTTT. It is translated as CASSFDLEAFF. This sequence joins TRBV6-1 and TRBJ1-1, with D hard to call. Germline CDR1 MNHNS, CDR2 SASEGT. This CDR3 contains 11 residues.

About this clonotype: A junction end diverges from the germline sequence, so it may reflect a read error. This sequence joins TRBV6-2 or TRBV6-3 and TRBJ2-7; the D gene is possibly TRBD1 (6 bases). This CDR3 has 15 amino acids. Germline V CDR1 and CDR2: MNHEY, SVGEGT. Here the CDR3 reads CASSRGRGRSYEKYF. For the CDR3, the DNA is TGTGCCAGCAGCCGCGGCAGGGGTCGGTCCTACGAGAAGTACTTC.

The chain combines TRBV10-3 with TRBJ2-2, with D possibly matching TRBD1 (6 bases). This CDR3 comprises 13 residues. Germline values: CDR1 ENHRY, CDR2 SYGVKD. V gave up 8 bases and J gave up 8 bases, with 15 bases separating them. The CDR3 bases are TGTGCCATCGGGAAACAGGGAGAGGGGGAGCTGTTTTTT. Translating it yields CAIGKQGEGELFF.

This clonotype was counted at least ten times. The CDR3, as DNA: TGTGCCAGCAGTCTTCGGCTAGCGGCCTACAATGAGCAGTTCTTC. Protein sequence: CASSLRLAAYNEQFF. The chain uses TRBV12-3 or TRBV12-4 and TRBJ2-1; TRBD2 matches at 7 bases. The CDR3 spans 15 residues. The V and J ends lost 5 bases and 2 bases, in that order; junction bases with no gene match: 6.

This clonotype was counted once. The final CDR3 position lacks the conserved phenylalanine or tryptophan, pointing to a likely read error. The rearrangement joins TRBV3-1 to TRBJ2-5; 12 positions match TRBD2. The germline V gene has CDR1 LGHDT and CDR2 YNNKEL (reference sequence). The CDR3 consists of 17 residues. The V segment lost 4 bases and the J segment 5 bases; nucleotides outside the gene matches: 11. CDR3 in amino acids: CASSPSASGRALETQYL. DNA of the CDR3: TGTGCCAGCAGCCCCAGCGCTAGCGGGAGGGCCTTGGAGACCCAGTACTTA.